The 14 T cell receptor beta chains below come from one sample, sequenced in a study of a mutant IDH1 vaccine in newly diagnosed glioma. Their target antigens are unknown. The repertoire was sequenced with immunoSEQ multiplex PCR; TCRdb's copy has only in-frame clones and lacks some. The profile shows around 30,000 clones, about 85% of them singletons. The time point here: week 23, last vaccination. In every dose of vaccine, 300 ug of mutant IDH1 20-mer peptide was given alongside topical imiquimod. The sequences come from PBMCs, collected from a glioma patient whose treatment included an IDH1 peptide vaccine. The receptors were sampled from a woman between 18 and 29 years old with glioma.

V usage is TRBV5-6 and J usage is TRBJ1-2; 8 bases agree with TRBD1. Trimming took 7 bases from V and 6 from J; bases not matched to a gene: 8. The CDR3 contains 13 residues. Germline assignment: CDR1 SGHDT and CDR2 YYEEEE. The CDR3 DNA reads as TGTGCCAGCGTTGGACAGGGTGAGAATGGCTACACCTTC. Its protein product is CASVGQGENGYTF.

This clone was detected only a few times. V gene TRBV20-1 combines with J gene TRBJ1-5; D unclear. Per germline, CDR1 DFQATT and CDR2 SNEGSKA (reference sequence). The V gene lost 5 bases and the J gene lost 5 bases, with 7 bases spanning the gap. The CDR3 has 11 residues. For the CDR3, the DNA is TGCAGTGCTCTCCGGGATCAGCCCCAGCATTTT. Translated, it gives CSALRDQPQHF.

The chain has TRBV7-2 and TRBJ2-3; TRBD2 matches at 10 bases. The V gene's germline CDR1 is SGHTA and CDR2 FQGNSA. The ends lost 1 base at V and 2 bases at J; junction bases unmatched: 6. This CDR3 has 17 amino acids. The CDR3: CASSLEASGGYTDTQYF. The CDR3 coding sequence is TGTGCCAGCAGCTTAGAGGCTAGCGGGGGATACACAGATACGCAGTATTTT.

The chain links TRBV19 to TRBJ2-3; tentative D call: TRBD2 (6 bases). Germline V lookup: CDR1 LNHDA, CDR2 SQIVND (reference sequence). There are 15 residues in the CDR3. V lost 3 bases, J lost 1 base, and 11 bases lay in between. CDR3 sequence reads: CASSIGGMGTDTQYF. In DNA form, the CDR3 reads TGTGCCAGTAGTATCGGGGGTATGGGCACAGATACGCAGTATTTT.

The chain links TRBV6-1 to TRBJ1-5, with D possibly TRBD1 on 5 matching bases. The germline CDR1 and CDR2 sequences are MNHNS and SASEGT. Trimming took 2 bases from V and 6 from J, leaving 14 bases between them. CDR3 length: 15 amino acids. The CDR3 sequence: CASSESGGSAQPQHF. CDR3 DNA sequence: TGTGCCAGCAGTGAATCGGGGGGTTCGGCTCAGCCCCAGCATTTT.

The CDR3: CASSSGTAAKNIQYF. DNA of the CDR3: TGTGCCAGCAGCTCGGGGACCGCAGCCAAAAACATTCAGTACTTC. The rearrangement links TRBV7-2 to TRBJ2-4; TRBD1 or TRBD2 may be the D gene (5 bases each). Trimming took off 4 bases at V and 0 bases at J, with 10 bases between the two ends. Germline assignment: CDR1 SGHTA and CDR2 FQGNSA. The CDR3 runs to 15 residues.

V is TRBV12-5 and J is TRBJ2-2, with no clear D. This CDR3 region has 12 residues. Trimming removed 1 base at V and 5 bases at J, with 2 bases between. Germline V lookup: CDR1 LGHNT, CDR2 FRNRAP. CDR3 residues: CASGLGTGELFF. CDR3 nucleotide sequence: TGTGCTAGTGGTTTGGGGACCGGGGAGCTGTTTTTT.

V usage is TRBV27 and J usage is TRBJ2-7; a weak D match, TRBD1 (6 bases). Germline V lookup: CDR1 MNHEY, CDR2 SMNVEV (reference sequence). V was pared by 6 bases and J by 6 bases, with 15 bases between. This CDR3 has 13 amino acids. The CDR3 region has the DNA TGTGCCAGCAGCCTATTAACAGGGAGCGAGCAGTACTTC. Its translation: CASSLLTGSEQYF.

V usage is TRBV6-5 and J usage is TRBJ2-2, with 8 bases aligning to TRBD1. The CDR3 totals 15 residues. CDR1 and CDR2 (germline): MNHEY, SVGAGI. With 7 bases clipped from V and 5 bases from J, the junction kept 9 bases outside the gene matches. CDR3 nucleotides: TGTGCCAGCACCCGACAGGGGATAGGGACCGGGGAGCTGTTTTTT. This sequence encodes CASTRQGIGTGELFF.

The table lists this clone with a count of one. J is TRBJ2-2 and V is TRBV5-4, with 12 positions matching TRBD2. Germline V gene lookup returns CDR1 SGHNT and CDR2 YYREEE (reference sequence). This CDR3 has 18 residues. J lost 1 base, V lost 3 bases, and 7 bases had no gene match. The CDR3 coding sequence is TGTGCCAGCAGCTCGCTAGCGGGAGGGGAGGAGAACACCGGGGAGCTGTTTTTT. Encoded protein: CASSSLAGGEENTGELFF. Full variable domain (remainder filled in from reference TRBV5-4 and TRBJ2-2): ETGVTQSPTHLIKTRGQQVTLRCSSQSGHNTVSWYQQALGQGPQFIFQYYREEENGRGNFPPRFSGLQFPNYSSELNVNALELDDSALYLCASSSLAGGEENTGELFFGEGSRLTVL.

This clone was seen more than once but under ten times. The rearrangement joins TRBV11-1 to TRBJ1-1, with no clear D. The V gene lost 4 bases and the J gene lost 1 base, with 16 bases spanning the gap. Germline CDR1 is SGHAT and CDR2 is FQDESV (reference sequence). The CDR3 consists of 16 residues. CDR3 in amino acids: CASSSGSWEANTEAFF. CDR3 DNA sequence: TGTGCCAGCAGCTCCGGGAGCTGGGAGGCGAACACTGAAGCTTTCTTT. Using reference TRBV11-1 and TRBJ1-1 for the parts outside the CDR3, the full variable domain is EAEVAQSPRYKITEKSQAVAFWCDPISGHATLYWYRQILGQGPELLVQFQDESVVDDSQLPKDRFSAERLKGVDSTLKIQPAELGDSAMYLCASSSGSWEANTEAFFGQGTRLTVV.

The chain has TRBV9 and TRBJ2-4; 7 bases are shared with TRBD1. With 1 base clipped from V and 9 bases from J, the junction kept 4 bases outside the gene matches. Germline V gene sequence: CDR1 SGDLS, CDR2 YYNGEE. This CDR3 contains 13 residues. DNA of the CDR3: TGTGCCAGCAGCGTAATTTCAGGGGGCATTCAGTACTTC. Translating it yields CASSVISGGIQYF.

This clone has only one observation. CDR3: CASSPGGGSSYEQYF. In DNA, the CDR3 is TGTGCCAGCAGTCCCGGGGGGGGAAGCTCCTACGAGCAGTACTTC. The rearrangement uses TRBV7-6 and TRBJ2-7; 8 bases map to TRBD2. V was clipped by 6 bases and J by 0 bases; unmatched bases: 7. This CDR3 region has 15 residues. Germline assignment: CDR1 SGHVS and CDR2 FNYEAQ.

This chain connects TRBV29-1 to TRBJ2-3; possibly TRBD2 for D (5 bases). The V end was cut by 0 bases, the J end by 4 bases, with 14 bases between. CDR1 and CDR2 from the germline V gene are SQVTM and ANQGSEA. The CDR3 is 15 residues long. The CDR3 loop reads CSVEDRGSAADTQYF. The CDR3, as DNA: TGCAGCGTTGAAGATCGAGGGTCAGCGGCAGATACGCAGTATTTT.